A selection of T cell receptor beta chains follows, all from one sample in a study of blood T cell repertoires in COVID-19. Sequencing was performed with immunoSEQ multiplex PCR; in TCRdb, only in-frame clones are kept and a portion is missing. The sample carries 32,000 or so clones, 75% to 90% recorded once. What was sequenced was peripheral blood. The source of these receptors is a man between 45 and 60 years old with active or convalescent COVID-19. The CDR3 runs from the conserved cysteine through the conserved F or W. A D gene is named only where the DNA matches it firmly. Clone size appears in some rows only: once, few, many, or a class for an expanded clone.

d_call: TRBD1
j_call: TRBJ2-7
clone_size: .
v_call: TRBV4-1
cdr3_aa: CASSQGRAAGTVSYEQYF
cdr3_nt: TGCGCCAGCAGCCAAGGTAGAGCGGCCGGGACAGTCTCCTACGAGCAGTACTTC

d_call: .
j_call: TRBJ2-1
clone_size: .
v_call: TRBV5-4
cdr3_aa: CASSGGLADLVPYNEQFF
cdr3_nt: TGTGCCAGCAGCGGGGGCTTAGCAGACCTCGTTCCCTACAATGAGCAGTTCTTC

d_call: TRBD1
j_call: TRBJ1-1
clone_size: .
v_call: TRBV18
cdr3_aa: CASSPPIGGRAGTEAFF
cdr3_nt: TGTGCCAGCTCACCACCGATAGGGGGCCGCGCGGGGACTGAAGCTTTCTTT

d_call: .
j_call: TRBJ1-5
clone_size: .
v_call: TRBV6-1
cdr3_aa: CASSEGTQQPQHF
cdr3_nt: TGTGCCAGCAGTGAAGGGACTCAGCAGCCCCAGCATTTT

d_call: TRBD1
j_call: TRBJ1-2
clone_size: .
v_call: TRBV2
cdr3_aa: CASSGTGGGYGYTF
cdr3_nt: TGTGCCAGCTCCGGGACAGGGGGCGGCTATGGCTACACCTTC

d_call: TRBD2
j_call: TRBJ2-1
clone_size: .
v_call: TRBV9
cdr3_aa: CASTLAGGSYNEQFF
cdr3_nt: TGTGCCAGCACACTAGCGGGAGGGTCCTACAATGAGCAGTTCTTC

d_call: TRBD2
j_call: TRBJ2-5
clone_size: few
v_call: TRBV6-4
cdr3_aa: CASSEGSSGQETQYF
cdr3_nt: TGTGCCAGCAGTGAAGGGTCTAGCGGTCAAGAGACCCAGTACTTC

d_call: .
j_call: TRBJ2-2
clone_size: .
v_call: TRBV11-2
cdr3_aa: CASSLEVAGPPRELFF
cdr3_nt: TGTGCCAGCAGCTTAGAGGTCGCGGGCCCGCCCCGGGAGCTGTTTTTT

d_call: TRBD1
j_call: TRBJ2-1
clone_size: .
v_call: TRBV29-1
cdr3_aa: CSVEDRGQGTGDEQFF
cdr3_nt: TGCAGCGTTGAAGATCGGGGACAGGGGACGGGTGATGAGCAGTTCTTC

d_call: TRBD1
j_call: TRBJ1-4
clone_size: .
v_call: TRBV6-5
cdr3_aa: CASRRQGLREKLFF
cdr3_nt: TGTGCCAGCAGGAGACAGGGGTTAAGGGAAAAACTGTTTTTT

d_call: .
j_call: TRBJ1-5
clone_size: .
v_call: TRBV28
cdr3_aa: CASSFGWPGNQPQHF
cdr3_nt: TGTGCCAGCAGTTTCGGTTGGCCGGGAAATCAGCCCCAGCATTTT

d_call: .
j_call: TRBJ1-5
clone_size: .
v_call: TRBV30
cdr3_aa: CAWSGQPGSNQPQHF
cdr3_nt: TGTGCCTGGAGTGGACAGCCTGGAAGCAATCAGCCCCAGCATTTT

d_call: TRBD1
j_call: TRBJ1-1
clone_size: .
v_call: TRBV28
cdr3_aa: CASSSATGVTEAFF
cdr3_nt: TGTGCCAGCAGTTCCGCGACAGGGGTTACTGAAGCTTTCTTT

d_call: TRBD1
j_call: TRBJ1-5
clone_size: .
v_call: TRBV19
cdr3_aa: CASSIIADRGLGQPQHF
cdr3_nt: TGTGCCAGTAGTATAATCGCGGACAGGGGATTAGGTCAGCCCCAGCATTTT

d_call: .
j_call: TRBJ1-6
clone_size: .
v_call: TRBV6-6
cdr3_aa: CASSSTGNSPLHF
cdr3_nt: TGTGCCAGCAGTTCCACAGGAAATTCACCCCTCCACTTT

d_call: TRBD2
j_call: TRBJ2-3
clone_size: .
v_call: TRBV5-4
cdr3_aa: CASSLTSGSSADTQYF
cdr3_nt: TGTGCCAGCAGCTTAACTAGCGGGAGTTCTGCAGATACGCAGTATTTT

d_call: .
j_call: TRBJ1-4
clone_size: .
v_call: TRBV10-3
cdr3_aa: CAISPTGSNEKLFF
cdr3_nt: TGTGCCATCAGCCCGACGGGAAGTAATGAAAAACTGTTTTTT

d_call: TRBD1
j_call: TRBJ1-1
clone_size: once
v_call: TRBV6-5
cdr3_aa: CASSYLGYRGRTEAFF
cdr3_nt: TGTGCCAGCAGTTACTTAGGCTACAGGGGGAGGACTGAAGCTTTCTTT

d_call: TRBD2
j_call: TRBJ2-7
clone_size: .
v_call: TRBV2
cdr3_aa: CASSEAPSGSAYEQYF
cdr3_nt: TGTGCCAGCAGTGAAGCGCCTAGCGGGAGTGCCTACGAGCAGTACTTC

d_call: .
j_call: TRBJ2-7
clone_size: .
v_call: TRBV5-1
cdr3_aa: CASSLKNGPYEQYF
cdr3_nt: TGCGCCAGCAGCTTGAAGAATGGCCCCTACGAGCAGTACTTC

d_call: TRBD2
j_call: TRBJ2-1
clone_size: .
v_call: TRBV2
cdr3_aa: CASSEGASGRPLEQFF
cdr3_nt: TGTGCCAGCAGTGAAGGGGCTAGCGGGAGGCCATTGGAGCAGTTCTTC

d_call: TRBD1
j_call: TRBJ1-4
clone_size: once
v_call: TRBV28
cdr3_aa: CASTSQGVRDEKLFF
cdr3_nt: TGTGCCAGCACCAGCCAGGGGGTAAGGGACGAAAAACTGTTTTTT

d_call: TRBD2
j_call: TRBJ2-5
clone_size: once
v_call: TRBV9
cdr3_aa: CASSVAVSGGEETQYF
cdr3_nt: TGTGCCAGCAGCGTAGCTGTTAGCGGGGGGGAAGAGACCCAGTACTTC

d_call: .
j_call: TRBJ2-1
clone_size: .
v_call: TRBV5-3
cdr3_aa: CARSFCVGRGDSNEQFF
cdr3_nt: TGTGCCAGAAGCTTTTGCGTCGGCAGGGGCGATAGCAATGAGCAGTTCTTC

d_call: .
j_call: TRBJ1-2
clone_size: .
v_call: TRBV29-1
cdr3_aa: CSVVGGDGYGYTF
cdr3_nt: TGCAGCGTTGTGGGGGGGGATGGCTATGGCTACACCTTC

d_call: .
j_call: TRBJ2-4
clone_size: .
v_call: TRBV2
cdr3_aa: CASSAGGAKNIQYF
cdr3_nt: TGTGCCAGCAGTGCCGGGGGAGCCAAAAACATTCAGTACTTC

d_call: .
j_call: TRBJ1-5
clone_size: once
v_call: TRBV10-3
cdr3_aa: CAIRGTGYNQPQHF
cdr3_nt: TGTGCCATCAGGGGTACAGGTTACAATCAGCCCCAGCATTTT

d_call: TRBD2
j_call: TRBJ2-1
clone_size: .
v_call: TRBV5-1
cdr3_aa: CASSWGGSSYNEQFF
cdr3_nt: TGCGCCAGCAGCTGGGGCGGGAGCTCCTACAATGAGCAGTTCTTC

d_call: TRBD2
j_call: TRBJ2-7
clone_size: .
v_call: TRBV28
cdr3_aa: CASSGAARESAYEQYF
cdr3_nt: TGTGCCAGCAGTGGGGCCGCGCGGGAGTCTGCCTACGAGCAGTACTTC

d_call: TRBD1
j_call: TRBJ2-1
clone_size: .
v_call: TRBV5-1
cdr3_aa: CASSPAGTGDYNEQFF
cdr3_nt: TGCGCCAGCAGCCCGGCCGGGACAGGGGACTACAATGAGCAGTTCTTC

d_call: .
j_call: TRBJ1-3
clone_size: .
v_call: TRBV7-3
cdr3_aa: CASSLSGSGNTIYF
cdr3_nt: TGTGCCAGCAGCTTATCCGGGTCTGGAAACACCATATATTTT